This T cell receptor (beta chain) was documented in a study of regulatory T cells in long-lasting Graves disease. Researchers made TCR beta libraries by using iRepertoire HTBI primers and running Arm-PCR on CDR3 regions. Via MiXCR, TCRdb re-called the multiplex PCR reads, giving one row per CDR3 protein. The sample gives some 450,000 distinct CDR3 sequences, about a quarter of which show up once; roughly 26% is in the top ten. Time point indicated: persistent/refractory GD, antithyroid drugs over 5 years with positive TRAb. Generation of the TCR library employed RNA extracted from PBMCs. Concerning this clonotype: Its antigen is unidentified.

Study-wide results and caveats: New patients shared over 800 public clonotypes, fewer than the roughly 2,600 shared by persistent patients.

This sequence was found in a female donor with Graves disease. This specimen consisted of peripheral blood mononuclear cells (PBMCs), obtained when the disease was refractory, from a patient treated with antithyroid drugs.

DNA of the CDR3: TGTGCCACCCTCTGGGACAGGGTCCTTTCCCTCTATGGCTACACCTTC. The encoded protein is CATLWDRVLSLYGYTF. This chain joins TRBV19 and TRBJ1-2; 9 bases are shared with TRBD1. This CDR3 has 16 amino acids. Germline assignment: CDR1 LNHDA and CDR2 SQIVND (reference sequence). V gave up 10 bases and J gave up 4 bases; unmatched junction bases: 16. Full variable domain (missing parts from reference TRBV19 and TRBJ1-2): DGGITQSPKYLFRKEGQNVTLSCEQNLNHDAMYWYRQDPGQGLRLIYYSQIVNDFQKGDIAEGYSVSREKKESFPLTVTSAQKNPTAFYLCATLWDRVLSLYGYTFGSGTRLTVV.